This paragraph covers one T cell receptor (beta chain) sequence. Its antigen is still unknown. Base qualities are not recorded, but no much larger clone differs from it by a single base. This record comes from a study of beta chain features in type 1 diabetes (dated by TCRdb to the late 2010s). Background on the whole study: Mean age, gender distribution, total cell number and subset yield were not different between patients and healthy donors. A total of roughly 99,000,000 sorted cells were examined across all samples, and the number of cells per subset was strongly correlated with RNA yield. The study compared the TCRB repertoires of sorted circulating CD4+ T cell subsets in recently diagnosed type 1 diabetes patients with those in matched healthy donors. Whereas all 30 or so donors provided naive and central memory subsets, regulatory and stem cell-like memory subsets were isolated from just 8 patients and roughly 8 healthy donors. What the study reported, not specific to this receptor: PCR may preferentially amplify shorter templates, but because patient and control samples were amplified and corrected together, any resulting skew would affect both groups equally. At VDJ recombination sites, patients with type 1 diabetes made fewer insertions and deleted more nucleotides, a pattern implying thymic rearrangement abnormalities. Type 1 diabetes patients showed a moderate but significant shortening of TCRB CDR3 length in all four CD4+ subsets. HLA sub-analyses involved small numbers of individuals, so any influence of HLA type on TCRB rearrangement remained unresolved. Because cDNA was sequenced instead of genomic DNA, activated cells with high expression could be over-represented, although the groups did not differ in activation or CD3 levels. Naive, central memory and regulatory TCRB repertoires appeared to be more alike among patients than among healthy donors.

The entire amount of isolated RNA was reverse transcribed using the High Capacity cDNA Reverse Transcription Kit, so the sequenced TCRB transcripts were expressed ones. Deep immunoSEQ sequencing was applied to naive, central memory and regulatory T cell samples, giving an average of roughly 3.5 million total reads per sample. Sorted cells were lysed in RLT buffer, and RNA was extracted using DNase-treated RNeasy Micro or Mini kits according to cell number. To prevent cross-contamination, each cell subset was processed individually, whereas patient and healthy donor samples were processed jointly. The immunoSEQ multiplex PCR was used to amplify TCRB sequences from cDNA, generating 87-bp fragments that spanned the CDR3 region. Sequencing of the amplicons was done on the Illumina HiSeq platform. The published analysis was carried out like this. Synthetic template baselines were used to correct PCR bias computationally, reads within Hamming distance 2 were collapsed, and singletons that could not be merged were discarded. By aligning reads against IMGT, V, D and J genes, CDR3 length, and insertions or deletions at six rearrangement sites were assigned. Within each subset, clonotype counts were normalized to the number of sorted cells before true diversity and Gini coefficients were calculated with the tcR R package. Repertoire sharing was quantified using the overlap coefficient calculated on TCRB nucleotide sequences. As a proxy for the pre-selection repertoire, out-of-frame TCRB sequences from naive cells were analyzed. As stored in TCRdb, this immuneACCESS dataset retains in-frame rearrangements with V and J assigned. A fraction of the clones does not appear; measured against another copy, unresolved V genes explain less than half of the discrepancy, and the remainder lacks a known reason. For V, J and clone size, that table is used; D and trimming come from the DNA. The sample yields under 400,000 clones; 15% to 20% were counted once. The ten largest account for around 0.045% of the sample.

From each donor, a single peripheral blood sample of about 100 mL on average was drawn into heparinised tubes. A BD FACSAria II was used to sort naive, central memory, regulatory and stem cell-like memory CD4+ T cells with a panel that included CD45RO, CCR7, CD25, CD127, CD95 and CD27. All sorted populations exceeded 98% purity. PBMCs were isolated immediately by Lymphoprep density gradient centrifugation and stained directly without culture. So that batch effects would be minimized, each experiment stained and sorted samples in pairs, pairing one healthy donor with one patient. V lost 5 bases and J lost 8 bases; the stretch between them is 10 bases long. Based on the germline V gene, the CDR1 and CDR2 sequences are SGHAT and FQNNGV. The CDR3 goes from the cysteine to the phenylalanine over 11 residues. Of the read, only the CDR3 DNA is kept; its 33 bases are in frame from base 1.

The clonotype originates from a woman younger than 35 in good health. The sample consisted of naive CD4+ T cells from blood. Sample cell subset or site, as interpreted from the label and publication: true naive CD4+ T cells. The chain joins TRBV11-2 to TRBJ2-7; no confident D gene assignment can be made. In nucleotides, the sequence is TGTGCCAGCAGCCCCGCCACTCAGCAGTACTTC. This gives the protein CASSPATQQYF.